A single sample is the source of the 14 T cell receptor beta chains below, sequenced in a study of CD8 T cells in Susac syndrome. When the RNA was reverse transcribed, random hexamers were used with an input of about 0.45 to 1 ug. TCRdb reprocessed the immunoSEQ multiplex PCR reads via MiXCR and lists one record per CDR3 protein. The data show roughly 200,000 distinct CDR3 sequences, approximately 96% seen once. The sequenced sample was CD8+ T cells from PBMCs. The receptors were sampled from a human donor with multiple sclerosis.

The chain couples TRBV5-1 to TRBJ1-1, with a possible D match to TRBD1 (6 bases). V was cut by 3 bases and J by 2 bases, with 11 bases left in between. Germline V lookup: CDR1 SGHRS, CDR2 YFSETQ. The CDR3 is 14 residues long. The CDR3 spells CASSSKGGNTEAFF. CDR3 bases: TGCGCCAGCAGCTCAAAGGGGGGTAACACTGAAGCTTTCTTT.

The V and J genes are TRBV28 and TRBJ2-3; D is ambiguous. CDR3 length: 12 residues. Trimming stripped 3 bases from V and 4 bases from J, with 5 bases between. Germline CDR1 MDHEN, CDR2 SYDVKM. CDR3: CASSFVADTQYF. CDR3 coding DNA: TGTGCCAGCAGTTTCGTGGCAGATACGCAGTATTTT.

This clonotype appeared a few times. The genes are TRBV6-1 and TRBJ1-5; D is uncertain. V shed 3 bases and J shed 5 bases, with 5 bases lying between them. The CDR3 spans 12 residues. The germline V gene has CDR1 MNHNS and CDR2 SASEGT. This CDR3 reads CASSDRYQPQHF. In nucleotides, the CDR3 is TGTGCCAGCAGTGACCGGTATCAGCCCCAGCATTTT.

The chain has TRBV27 and TRBJ2-1; a weak D match, TRBD2 (5 bases). The V gene's germline CDR1 is MNHEY and CDR2 SMNVEV (reference sequence). The CDR3 consists of 13 residues. Deletions cut 8 bases from V and 3 bases from J, with 11 bases between. The chain's CDR3 is CASGLEVYNEQFF. The CDR3 region has the DNA TGTGCCAGCGGGCTGGAGGTCTACAATGAGCAGTTCTTC.

This chain connects TRBV20-1 to TRBJ2-1; D is ambiguous. The CDR3 spans 15 residues. Per the germline V gene, CDR1 is DFQATT and CDR2 is SNEGSKA (reference sequence). Deletions cut 4 bases from V and 4 bases from J, with 17 bases between. CDR3 residues: CSAKELDEIYNEQFF. CDR3 DNA sequence: TGCAGTGCTAAGGAGCTAGATGAAATATACAATGAGCAGTTCTTC.

This chain links TRBV9 with TRBJ2-3; TRBD1 is a possible D gene (6 bases). This CDR3 comprises 16 residues. V shed 3 bases and J shed 5 bases, with 19 bases lying between them. Germline V gene data show CDR1 as SGDLS and CDR2 as YYNGEE. CDR3 residues: CASSGGGTEREDTQYF. In DNA form, the CDR3 reads TGTGCCAGCAGCGGAGGGGGAACCGAACGTGAAGATACGCAGTATTTT.

V and J are TRBV5-5 and TRBJ2-1; 11 positions match TRBD2. The CDR3 has 15 amino acids. After removal of 5 bases from V and 4 bases from J, the junction contained 5 bases not matched to a gene. The germline gives CDR1 SGHKS, CDR2 YYEKEE (reference sequence). CDR3 amino acids: CASRTSGETYNEQFF. CDR3 nucleotides: TGTGCCAGCAGGACTAGCGGGGAGACATACAATGAGCAGTTCTTC.

The table lists this clonotype with a few counts. J is TRBJ1-2 and V is TRBV5-6; 8 bases agree with TRBD1. Germline-derived CDR1 and CDR2 are SGHDT and YYEEEE. This CDR3 comprises 14 residues. J gave up 0 bases and V 3 bases, and 1 base lay outside the gene matches. The CDR3 DNA sequence: TGTGCCAGCAGCTGGGACAGGTCTAACTATGGCTACACCTTC. Translated: CASSWDRSNYGYTF.

This chain connects TRBV29-1 to TRBJ2-7; a weak D match, TRBD2 (6 bases). V lost 1 base, J lost 3 bases, and 16 bases lay in between. The CDR3 is made up of 15 amino acids. The germline V gene encodes CDR1 SQVTM and CDR2 ANQGSEA. CDR3 nucleotides: TGCAGCGTTGAAGCGGCCGGGGGTCGGGGCTACGAGCAGTACTTC. Protein sequence: CSVEAAGGRGYEQYF.

This chain connects TRBV27 to TRBJ2-1; weak D call: TRBD1 (5 bases). The ends were cut back, 0 bases at V and 4 bases at J, with 7 bases in the middle. The CDR3 loop spans 14 amino acids. The germline V gene encodes CDR1 MNHEY and CDR2 SMNVEV (reference sequence). The CDR3 DNA reads TGTGCCAGCAGTTTATCGGCAGGGTACAATGAGCAGTTCTTC. Amino acids: CASSLSAGYNEQFF.

The rearrangement links TRBV7-8 to TRBJ2-5; no definite D call. V gave up 1 base and J gave up 2 bases, with 11 bases separating them. CDR1 is SGHVS, CDR2 FQNEAQ, per germline. The CDR3 length is 15 residues. This chain's CDR3 is CASSLGGWQQETQYF. CDR3 nucleotides: TGTGCCAGCAGCTTAGGCGGTTGGCAGCAAGAGACCCAGTACTTC.

The chain links TRBV15 to TRBJ1-3; the D is unclear. The CDR3 covers 15 residues. V was pared by 0 bases and J by 0 bases, with 6 bases between. Germline V lookup: CDR1 LNHNV, CDR2 YYDKDF (reference sequence). CDR3 in amino acids: CATSREGNSGNTIYF. CDR3 sequence (DNA): TGTGCCACCAGCAGAGAGGGCAACTCTGGAAACACCATATATTTT. The whole variable domain, remainder taken from reference TRBV15 and TRBJ1-3, is DAMVIQNPRYQVTQFGKPVTLSCSQTLNHNVMYWYQQKSSQAPKLLFHYYDKDFNNEADTPDNFQSRRPNTSFCFLDIRSPGLGDTAMYLCATSREGNSGNTIYFGEGSWLTVV.

The V gene is TRBV7-2, the J gene TRBJ2-3; 9 positions agree with TRBD2. Germline V gives CDR1 SGHTA, CDR2 FQGNSA. The trim removed 5 bases at V and 0 bases at J, leaving 9 bases unmatched. This CDR3 comprises 17 residues. CDR3 nucleotide sequence: TGTGCCAGCAGCCCCTTGGCGGGGGGGTCTAGCACAGATACGCAGTATTTT. This encodes CASSPLAGGSSTDTQYF.

The chain recombines TRBV7-8 with TRBJ2-3; no reliable D call. The V end lost 6 bases, the J end lost 0 bases, and 13 bases lay between the germline ends. The CDR3 has 15 amino acids. From germline, CDR1 is SGHVS and CDR2 FQNEAQ. The CDR3 sequence: CASSFGLSSTDTQYF. As DNA, the CDR3 is TGTGCCAGCAGTTTCGGGCTTTCCAGCACAGATACGCAGTATTTT. Combining the CDR3 with reference TRBV7-8 and TRBJ2-3 gives the whole variable domain GAGVSQSPRYKVAKRGQDVALRCDPISGHVSLFWYQQALGQGPEFLTYFQNEAQLDKSGLPSDRFFAERPEGSVSTLKIQRTQQEDSAVYLCASSFGLSSTDTQYFGPGTRLTVL.